Listed below are T cell receptor beta chains from one sample, sequenced in a study of blood T cells in healthy people across ages. TCRdb called the 5' RACE reads again in MiXCR, with one record for every CDR3 protein. The sample comprises under 700,000 distinct CDR3 sequences, approximately 25% of which are singletons, and just over 8.5% rests with the top ten. This sample was shared with a second study, whose subject was T cells of mothers and their children.

Material: blood. These receptors all stem from a boy aged 5-17 years in good health. The CDR3 runs from the conserved cysteine through the conserved F or W. The order of the fields is J gene, V gene, CDR3 protein.

>TRBJ2-7|TRBV4-1
CASSQPLHPLAGDGYEQYF
>TRBJ1-4|TRBV28
CASSFPPGPTNEKLFF
>TRBJ1-1|TRBV28
CASSLLGGNYAEAFF
>TRBJ2-5|TRBV5-1
CASSQPRDSIDRVQYF
>TRBJ2-1|TRBV12-3/TRBV12-4
CASSRELLGELRYNEQFF
>TRBJ2-1|TRBV29-1
CSVEGTGHYNEQFF
>TRBJ2-2|TRBV7-2
CASSLGQGNTRELFF
>TRBJ1-1|TRBV29-1
CNAIPGEGKKAFF
>-|TRBV28
CASSFQPEQYF
>TRBJ1-4|TRBV11-2
CASSPTSLTGLREKLFF
>TRBJ1-2|TRBV3-1
CASSPYRDRGHRNYGYTF
>TRBJ2-5|TRBV2
CASRLAGVGETQYF
>TRBJ2-5|TRBV6-2/TRBV6-3
CASSYSLLAGDQETQYF
>TRBJ2-3|TRBV7-2
CASSSYVTGSTDTQYF
>TRBJ2-7|TRBV5-6
CASSYRGARREQYF
>TRBJ1-2|TRBV18
CASPHRVSYGYTF
>TRBJ2-7|TRBV28
CASSLVLTGISYEQYF
>TRBJ2-5|TRBV6-1
CASMGRWRTGVRGKRETQYF
>TRBJ2-4|TRBV28
CASSSGWVAKNIQYF
>TRBJ2-7|TRBV4-1
CASSQLTGREQYF
>TRBJ1-4|TRBV28
CASSTVTASFEKLFF
>TRBJ2-5|TRBV7-9
CASSSSKTGVETQYF
>TRBJ2-5|TRBV12-3/TRBV12-4
CASSLIGIGQGTQYF
>TRBJ1-1|TRBV20-1
CSAQQGGTEAFF
>TRBJ2-3|TRBV2
CASSDDAGELGDTQYF
>TRBJ2-7|TRBV20-1
CSARSWREDEQYF
>TRBJ2-5|TRBV18
CASSPVARGIQETQYF
>TRBJ2-3|TRBV5-1
CASAKLASSTDTQYF
>TRBJ2-3|TRBV10-3
CAISSSGGGTDTQYF
>TRBJ2-5|TRBV18
CASSPGTGNQETQYF
>TRBJ2-7|TRBV7-2
CASSPRHPWEQYF
>TRBJ1-1|TRBV20-1
CSSILNTEAFF
>TRBJ2-1|TRBV7-2
CASSLLAGVGEQFF
>TRBJ2-2|TRBV4-3
CASSLGTGSLNTGELFF
>-|TRBV6-5
CASSYSHGLEQYF
>TRBJ2-7|TRBV9
CASSGGLAGDHEQYF
>TRBJ1-4|TRBV30
CAWSPESRANEKLFF
>TRBJ1-4|TRBV20-1
CSARELGGEKLFF
>TRBJ1-4|TRBV4-3
CASSQFAGGNEKLFF
>TRBJ1-3|TRBV5-4
CASSLSGSGSFSGNTIYF
>TRBJ2-7|TRBV4-2
CASSGDAGASYERYF
>TRBJ2-6|TRBV5-6
CASGDMTGSGANVLTF
>TRBJ2-3|TRBV3-1
CASSPQYLDTQYF
>TRBJ1-4|TRBV12-3/TRBV12-4
CASSTEWSEKLFF
>-|TRBV7-2
CASSPTRLYEQYF
>TRBJ1-5|TRBV7-2
CASSLQSASNQPQHF
>TRBJ1-3|TRBV7-6
CASSPRDGLGNTIYF
>TRBJ1-6|TRBV6-1
CASSGRALNSPLRF
>TRBJ1-1|TRBV10-3
CAISESIGANTEAFF
>TRBJ1-1|TRBV4-3
CASSQVNGEAFF
>TRBJ2-7|TRBV6-5
CASRRGGAPPYEQYF
>TRBJ2-1|TRBV6-1
CASSAQGQRLAGEFF
>TRBJ2-2|TRBV19
CASSRGLVGELFF
>TRBJ2-1|TRBV5-1
CASSLNWGQGDNEQFF
>TRBJ2-3|TRBV6-1
CASSPMGLAGSTDTQYF